What follows are 26 T cell receptor beta chains derived from one specimen sequenced in a study of blood T cell repertoires in COVID-19. Here immunoSEQ multiplex PCR was the method, and the copy in TCRdb shows in-frame clones only, minus some. The top ten hold under 2.5% of the sample, which has over 100,000 clones, 60% to 80% seen once. The sequenced material came from peripheral blood. These receptors all come from a woman aged 70-85 years with acute or convalescent COVID-19.

This clone occurred a few times. The CDR3 nucleotides are TGTGCCAGCAGCTTAGACGGGGGTCAGCCCCAGCATTTT. As protein: CASSLDGGQPQHF. The rearrangement joins TRBV7-8 to TRBJ1-5, with a possible D match to TRBD1 (5 bases). This CDR3 region has 13 residues. With 1 base removed from V and 6 bases from J, the gap between germline ends came to 7 bases. CDR1 is SGHVS, CDR2 FQNEAQ, per germline.

The V gene is TRBV6-1, the J gene TRBJ2-3, with D unclear. V was cut by 4 bases and J by 2 bases, with 10 bases left in between. Looked up from germline, CDR1 is MNHNS and CDR2 is SASEGT. The CDR3 contains 14 residues. The chain's CDR3 is CASSGNYNTDTQYF. CDR3 DNA sequence: TGTGCCAGCAGTGGTAATTACAACACAGATACGCAGTATTTT.

V is TRBV28 and J is TRBJ2-7; the match to TRBD1 covers 10 bases. Germline V CDR1 and CDR2: MDHEN, SYDVKM. Trimming removed 4 bases from V and 4 bases from J; junction bases left unmatched: 19. The CDR3 contains 19 residues. Here the CDR3 reads CASSSHTSSPRQGAYEQYF. CDR3 nucleotides: TGTGCCAGCAGTTCCCATACTTCATCCCCGAGACAGGGGGCTTACGAGCAGTACTTC. The entire variable domain, with the rest obtained from reference TRBV28 and TRBJ2-7, is as follows: DVKVTQSSRYLVKRTGEKVFLECVQDMDHENMFWYRQDPGLGLRLIYFSYDVKMKEKGDIPEGYSVSREKKERFSLILESASTNQTSMYLCASSSHTSSPRQGAYEQYFGPGTRLTVT.

This clone appeared a few times. The chain combines TRBV6-2 or TRBV6-3 with TRBJ1-1; D call uncertain. Per the germline V gene, CDR1 is MNHEY and CDR2 is SVGEGT. The CDR3 runs to 13 residues. Between the trimmed V and J ends, which lost 3 bases and 5 bases, there was a span of 10 bases. The CDR3 protein is CASSYDPRTEAFF. CDR3 DNA sequence: TGTGCCAGCAGTTATGATCCTCGGACTGAAGCTTTCTTT.

This clone was detected many times. The DNA of the CDR3 is TGTGCCAGCAGGTCCCTACGGGAAAAACTGTTTTTT. Its translation is CASRSLREKLFF. V is TRBV6-5 and J is TRBJ1-4; D gene ambiguous. Trimming took off 6 bases at V and 8 bases at J, with 10 bases between the two ends. From germline, CDR1 is MNHEY and CDR2 SVGAGI. The CDR3 is 12 amino acids.

This chain links TRBV5-1 with TRBJ1-2; a possible D gene is TRBD1 (5 bases). There are 14 residues in the CDR3. V gave up 0 bases and J gave up 5 bases, with 11 bases separating them. CDR1 SGHRS and CDR2 YFSETQ come from the germline V gene. CDR3 nucleotides: TGCGCCAGCAGCTTGGAGGAACAGGTTTATGGCTACACCTTC. Its translation is CASSLEEQVYGYTF.

This chain's CDR3 is CASSSGTGGTNSPLHF. The CDR3 DNA sequence: TGCGCCAGCAGCTCCGGGACAGGGGGCACGAATTCACCCCTCCACTTT. The V call is TRBV5-1, the J call TRBJ1-6; the match to TRBD1 covers 12 bases. Germline V lookup: CDR1 SGHRS, CDR2 YFSETQ. This CDR3 has 16 residues. J was trimmed by 7 bases and V by 3 bases; bases with no gene match: 5.

The V and J genes are TRBV18 and TRBJ2-7; TRBD1 aligns across 8 bases. The CDR3 sequence is 16 residues long. Losses at the gene ends were 3 bases for V and 0 bases for J; bases not matched to a gene: 7. CDR1 and CDR2 (germline): KGHSH, LQKENI. The CDR3 reads CASSPTSGTGSYEQYF. CDR3 in DNA: TGTGCCAGCTCACCTACTTCCGGGACAGGCTCCTACGAGCAGTACTTC.

This chain joins TRBV5-1 and TRBJ1-3; a possible D gene is TRBD1 (6 bases). This CDR3 is built from 15 residues. Germline V gives CDR1 SGHRS, CDR2 YFSETQ. V lost 2 bases, J lost 1 base, and 10 bases lay in between. The CDR3 DNA sequence: TGCGCCAGCAGCTTAACAGGGAGTTCTGGAAACACCATATATTTT. This encodes CASSLTGSSGNTIYF.

The chain recombines TRBV5-6 with TRBJ1-1; 8 bases are shared with TRBD1. V lost 3 bases, J lost 3 bases, and 7 bases stayed unmatched. Germline lookup yields CDR1 SGHDT and CDR2 YYEEEE. This CDR3 is built from 15 residues. The CDR3 spells CASSSQTGADTEAFF. The CDR3 coding sequence is TGTGCCAGCAGCTCTCAGACAGGGGCGGACACTGAAGCTTTCTTT.

The chain links TRBV7-2 to TRBJ1-6; D is undetermined. This CDR3 contains 15 residues. CDR1 SGHTA and CDR2 FQGNSA come from the germline V gene. V lost 5 bases to trimming and J lost 0 bases, with 8 bases between them. CDR3 sequence reads: CASSPMVSYNSPLHF. As DNA, the CDR3 is TGTGCCAGCAGCCCTATGGTCTCCTATAATTCACCCCTCCACTTT.

CDR3 DNA sequence: TGTGCCAGCAGCCCGACAAGGGAGGTCTACGAGCAGTACTTC. Protein: CASSPTREVYEQYF. The J gene is TRBJ2-7, the V gene TRBV3-1 (or the pseudogene TRBV3-2), with D possibly TRBD2 on 6 matching bases. V shed 4 bases and J shed 3 bases, with 13 bases lying between them. CDR1 and CDR2 (germline): LGHDT, YNNKEL (reference sequence). This CDR3 spans 14 amino acids.

The chain joins TRBV13 to TRBJ1-3; 9 nucleotides line up with TRBD1. This CDR3 spans 16 amino acids. V shed 5 bases and J 1 base; nucleotides not matched to a gene: 6. Germline CDR1 PRHDT, CDR2 FYEKMQ (reference sequence). This CDR3 reads CASSLQGAGSGNTIYF. The CDR3 nucleotides are TGTGCCAGCAGCCTACAGGGGGCGGGTTCTGGAAACACCATATATTTT.

V and J are TRBV4-2 and TRBJ2-7, with D tentatively TRBD2 (6 bases). CDR3 length: 15 residues. The V gene lost 1 base and the J gene lost 2 bases, with 12 bases spanning the gap. CDR1 and CDR2 (germline): LGHNA, YNFKEQ. For the CDR3, the DNA is TGTGCCAGCAGCCAAGCTACTAGCCAAACCTACGAGCAGTACTTC. It is translated as CASSQATSQTYEQYF.

This sequence joins TRBV29-1 and TRBJ1-4; 9 nucleotides match TRBD1. The CDR3 has 14 residues. With 4 bases clipped from V and 8 bases from J, the junction kept 8 bases outside the gene matches. CDR1 SQVTM and CDR2 ANQGSEA come from the germline V gene. CDR3 nucleotide sequence: TGCAGCGTTGTAACCGGACAGGGGTACGAAAAACTGTTTTTT. It is translated as CSVVTGQGYEKLFF.

V is TRBV7-2 and J is TRBJ1-5; TRBD1 matches at 9 bases. V trimming: 2 bases; J trimming: 1 base; junction bases outside the gene matches: 0. The CDR3 contains 15 residues. Germline CDR1 is SGHTA and CDR2 is FQGNSA. For the CDR3, the DNA is TGTGCCAGCAGCTTAACAGGGGGCAGCAATCAGCCCCAGCATTTT. It is translated as CASSLTGGSNQPQHF.

The chain links TRBV29-1 to TRBJ2-1; D perhaps matches TRBD1 (6 bases). The CDR3 runs 14 residues. V was pared by 5 bases and J by 5 bases, with 16 bases between. Germline V gene data show CDR1 as SQVTM and CDR2 as ANQGSEA. The CDR3 loop reads CSVLRGNVHNEQFF. In nucleotides, the CDR3 is TGCAGCGTTCTCAGGGGTAACGTCCACAATGAGCAGTTCTTC.

This clone was detected only a few times. V is TRBV4-1 and J is TRBJ1-3; D unclear. Trimming removed 5 bases at V and 3 bases at J, with 14 bases between. In germline, CDR1 is MGHRA, CDR2 YSYEKL. This CDR3 has 15 residues. The CDR3 reads CASSSEPSFGNTIYF. The CDR3 nucleotides are TGCGCCAGCAGCTCGGAGCCCTCTTTTGGAAACACCATATATTTT.

This clone was seen repeatedly, ten times or more. CDR3 nucleotides: TGTGCCAGCAGTTTAAACAGCTTCAATGAGCAGTTCTTC. Protein: CASSLNSFNEQFF. The V and J genes are TRBV27 and TRBJ2-1; D unclear. The germline V and J ends were trimmed by 2 bases and 6 bases, with 8 bases remaining between them. Germline V CDR1 and CDR2: MNHEY, SMNVEV (reference sequence). There are 13 residues in the CDR3.

The gene calls are TRBV19 and TRBJ2-7; TRBD1 matches 7 bases. CDR3 length: 17 amino acids. V was clipped by 5 bases and J by 2 bases; unmatched bases: 15. Germline-derived CDR1 and CDR2 are LNHDA and SQIVND (reference sequence). The CDR3 protein is CASSPPRGQRKPYEQYF. The CDR3 region has the DNA TGTGCCAGTAGTCCCCCCAGGGGACAGCGGAAACCCTACGAGCAGTACTTC.

V usage is TRBV5-1 and J usage is TRBJ2-3; 10 bases are a match to TRBD2. V dropped 4 bases and J dropped 2; count of bases not matched to a gene: 7. CDR1 is SGHRS, CDR2 YFSETQ, per germline. The CDR3 totals 16 residues. The chain's CDR3 is CASSPEAGGATDTQYF. For the CDR3, the DNA is TGCGCCAGCAGCCCTGAAGCGGGGGGGGCCACAGATACGCAGTATTTT. Filled out from reference TRBV5-1 and TRBJ2-3, the complete variable domain reads KAGVTQTPRYLIKTRGQQVTLSCSPISGHRSVSWYQQTPGQGLQFLFEYFSETQRNKGNFPGRFSGRQFSNSRSEMNVSTLELGDSALYLCASSPEAGGATDTQYFGPGTRLTVL.

The J gene is TRBJ2-3, the V gene TRBV3-1 (or the pseudogene TRBV3-2), with D possibly matching TRBD2 (7 bases). The CDR3 has 14 residues. CDR1 and CDR2 (germline): LGHDT, YNNKEL (reference sequence). Trimming removed 7 bases at V and 10 bases at J, with 21 bases between. The CDR3 bases are TGTGCCAGCACCCCCTATTGGGGGGGCCCGTCGCAGTATTTT. It specifies CASTPYWGGPSQYF.

CDR3 sequence (DNA): TGTGCCAGCAGCTTGGCAGGGAGGTCGAGTTCACCCCTCCACTTT. Residues: CASSLAGRSSSPLHF. The chain uses TRBV5-6 and TRBJ1-6; possibly TRBD1 for D (5 bases). CDR3 size: 15 residues. Per the germline V gene, CDR1 is SGHDT and CDR2 is YYEEEE. V was cut by 0 bases and J by 9 bases, with 13 bases left in between.

This clone was observed many times. The V gene is TRBV19, the J gene TRBJ2-7, with D uncertain. V lost 3 bases, J lost 3 bases, and 9 bases lay in between. The CDR3 spans 13 residues. The V gene's germline CDR1 is LNHDA and CDR2 SQIVND (reference sequence). This CDR3 is CASSIQPSYEQYF. The CDR3 coding sequence is TGTGCCAGTAGTATCCAGCCTAGCTACGAGCAGTACTTC.

A few counts support this clone. This chain connects TRBV13 to TRBJ2-7; possibly TRBD1 for D (5 bases). Germline CDR1 and CDR2: PRHDT and FYEKMQ (reference sequence). This CDR3 is built from 16 residues. V lost 2 bases, J lost 1 base, and 15 bases lay in between. CDR3 amino acids: CASSLRPSAGSYEQYF. DNA of the CDR3: TGTGCCAGCAGCTTAAGGCCTTCAGCAGGGTCCTACGAGCAGTACTTC. The full variable domain, completed using reference TRBV13 and TRBJ2-7, is AAGVIQSPRHLIKEKRETATLKCYPIPRHDTVYWYQQGPGQDPQFLISFYEKMQSDKGSIPDRFSAQQFSDYHSELNMSSLELGDSALYFCASSLRPSAGSYEQYFGPGTRLTVT.

The V call is TRBV18, the J call TRBJ1-1, with D possibly matching TRBD1 (5 bases). Between the trimmed V and J ends, which lost 2 bases and 3 bases, there was a span of 10 bases. This CDR3 has 14 amino acids. CDR1 and CDR2 (germline): KGHSH, LQKENI. CDR3 sequence (DNA): TGTGCCAGCTCACCAAATAAAGGGGACACTGAAGCTTTCTTT. It is translated as CASSPNKGDTEAFF.